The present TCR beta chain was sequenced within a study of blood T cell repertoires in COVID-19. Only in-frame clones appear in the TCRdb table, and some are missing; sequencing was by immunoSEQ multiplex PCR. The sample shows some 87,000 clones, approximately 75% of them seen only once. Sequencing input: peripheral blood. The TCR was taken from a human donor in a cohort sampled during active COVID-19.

DNA of the CDR3: TGTGCCAGCAGCCGGGATTATCAGCCCCAGCATTTT. Protein product: CASSRDYQPQHF. V gene TRBV7-2 combines with J gene TRBJ1-5; D not certain. The ends were cut back, 5 bases at V and 5 bases at J, with 7 bases in the middle. Germline-derived CDR1 and CDR2 are SGHTA and FQGNSA. This CDR3 is built from 12 residues.